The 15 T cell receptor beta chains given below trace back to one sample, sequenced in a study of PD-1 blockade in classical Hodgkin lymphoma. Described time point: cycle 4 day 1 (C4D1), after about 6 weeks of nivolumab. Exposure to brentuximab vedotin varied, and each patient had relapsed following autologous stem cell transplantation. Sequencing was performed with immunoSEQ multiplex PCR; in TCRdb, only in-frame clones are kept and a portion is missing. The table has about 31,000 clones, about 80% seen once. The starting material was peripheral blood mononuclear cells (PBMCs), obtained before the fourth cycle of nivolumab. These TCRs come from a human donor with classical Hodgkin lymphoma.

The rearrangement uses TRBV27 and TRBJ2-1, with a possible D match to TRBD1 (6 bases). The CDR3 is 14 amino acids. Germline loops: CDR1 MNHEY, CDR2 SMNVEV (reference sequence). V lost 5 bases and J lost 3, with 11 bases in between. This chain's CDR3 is CASSLTTGYNEQFF. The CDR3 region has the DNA TGTGCCAGCAGTCTCACGACAGGCTACAATGAGCAGTTCTTC.

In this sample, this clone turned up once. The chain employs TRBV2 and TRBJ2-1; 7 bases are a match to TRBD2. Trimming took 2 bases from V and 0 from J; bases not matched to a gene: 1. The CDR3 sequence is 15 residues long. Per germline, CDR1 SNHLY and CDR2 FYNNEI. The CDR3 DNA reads TGTGCCAGCAGTGAACAGCGGGACTCCTACAATGAGCAGTTCTTC. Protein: CASSEQRDSYNEQFF.

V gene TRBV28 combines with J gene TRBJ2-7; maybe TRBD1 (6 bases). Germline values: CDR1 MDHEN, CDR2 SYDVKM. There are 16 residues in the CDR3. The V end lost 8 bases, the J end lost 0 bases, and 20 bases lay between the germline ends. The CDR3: CASPPKPGHHSYEQYF. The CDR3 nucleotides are TGTGCCAGCCCCCCCAAACCGGGACACCACTCCTACGAGCAGTACTTC.

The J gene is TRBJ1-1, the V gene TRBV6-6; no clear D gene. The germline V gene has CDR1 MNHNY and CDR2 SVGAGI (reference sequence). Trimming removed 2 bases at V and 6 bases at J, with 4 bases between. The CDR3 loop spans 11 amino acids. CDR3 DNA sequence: TGTGCCAGCAGTTACGGCCCTGAAGCTTTCTTT. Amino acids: CASSYGPEAFF.

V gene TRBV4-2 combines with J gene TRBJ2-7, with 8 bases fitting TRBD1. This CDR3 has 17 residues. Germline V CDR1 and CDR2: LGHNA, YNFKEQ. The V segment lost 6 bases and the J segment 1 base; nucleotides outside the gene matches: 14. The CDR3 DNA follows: TGTGCCAGCAGGGGGAATTACTTAGGGGACAGGTCCTACGAGCAGTACTTC. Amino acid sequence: CASRGNYLGDRSYEQYF.

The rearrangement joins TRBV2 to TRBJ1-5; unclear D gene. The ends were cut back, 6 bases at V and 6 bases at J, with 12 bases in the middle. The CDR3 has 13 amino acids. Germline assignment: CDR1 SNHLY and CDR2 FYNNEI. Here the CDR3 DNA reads TGTGCCAGCAGCGGGCAAACGTTTCAGCCCCAGCATTTT. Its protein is CASSGQTFQPQHF.

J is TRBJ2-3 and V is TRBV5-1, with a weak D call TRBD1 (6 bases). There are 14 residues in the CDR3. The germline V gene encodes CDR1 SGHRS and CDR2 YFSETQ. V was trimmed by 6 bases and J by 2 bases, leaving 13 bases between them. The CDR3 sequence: CASKIEGDTDTQYF. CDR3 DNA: TGCGCCAGCAAGATCGAGGGGGACACAGATACGCAGTATTTT.

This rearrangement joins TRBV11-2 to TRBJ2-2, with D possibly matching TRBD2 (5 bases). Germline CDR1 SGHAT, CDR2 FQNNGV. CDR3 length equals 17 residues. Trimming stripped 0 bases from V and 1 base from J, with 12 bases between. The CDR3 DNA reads TGTGCCAGCAGCTTAGAAGTACGGGGTGGGAACACCGGGGAGCTGTTTTTT. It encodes CASSLEVRGGNTGELFF.

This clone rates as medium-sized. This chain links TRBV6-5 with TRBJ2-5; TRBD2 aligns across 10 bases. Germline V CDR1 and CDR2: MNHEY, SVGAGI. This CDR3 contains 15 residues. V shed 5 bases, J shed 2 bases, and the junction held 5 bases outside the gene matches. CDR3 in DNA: TGTGCCAGCAGTCCCACTAGCGGGGATCAAGAGACCCAGTACTTC. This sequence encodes CASSPTSGDQETQYF.

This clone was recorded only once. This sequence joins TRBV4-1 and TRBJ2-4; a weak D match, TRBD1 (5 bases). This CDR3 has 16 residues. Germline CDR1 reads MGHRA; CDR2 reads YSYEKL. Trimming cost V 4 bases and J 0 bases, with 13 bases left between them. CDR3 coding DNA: TGCGCCAGCAGCCGACGTTGGGGCCTAGCCAAAAACATTCAGTACTTC. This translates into CASSRRWGLAKNIQYF.

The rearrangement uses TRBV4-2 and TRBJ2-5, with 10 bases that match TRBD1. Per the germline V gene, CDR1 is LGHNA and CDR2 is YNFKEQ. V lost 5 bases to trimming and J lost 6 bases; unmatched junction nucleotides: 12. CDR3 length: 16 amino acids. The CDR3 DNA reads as TGTGCCAGCAGCTACCCCGGGACAGGGGATCCGAAGACCCAGTACTTC. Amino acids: CASSYPGTGDPKTQYF.

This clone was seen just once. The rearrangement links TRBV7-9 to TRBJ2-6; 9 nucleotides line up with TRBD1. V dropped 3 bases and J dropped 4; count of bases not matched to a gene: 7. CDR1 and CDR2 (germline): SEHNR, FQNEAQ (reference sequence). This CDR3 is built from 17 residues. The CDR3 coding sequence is TGTGCCAGCAGCTTTGGTACAGGGGGCTCCGGGGCCAACGTCCTGACTTTC. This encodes CASSFGTGGSGANVLTF.

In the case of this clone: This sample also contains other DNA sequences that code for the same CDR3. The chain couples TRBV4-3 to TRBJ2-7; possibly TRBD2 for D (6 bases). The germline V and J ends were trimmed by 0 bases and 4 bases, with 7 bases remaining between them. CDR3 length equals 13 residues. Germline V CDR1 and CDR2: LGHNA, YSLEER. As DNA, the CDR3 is TGCGCCAGCAGCCAAGATGGGAGGTACGAGCAGTACTTC. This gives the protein CASSQDGRYEQYF.

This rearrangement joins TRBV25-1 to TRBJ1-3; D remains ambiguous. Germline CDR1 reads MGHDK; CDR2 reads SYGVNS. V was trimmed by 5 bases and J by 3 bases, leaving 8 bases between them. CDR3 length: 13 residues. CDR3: CASSPGGGNTIYF. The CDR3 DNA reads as TGTGCCAGCAGTCCTGGAGGTGGAAACACCATATATTTT.

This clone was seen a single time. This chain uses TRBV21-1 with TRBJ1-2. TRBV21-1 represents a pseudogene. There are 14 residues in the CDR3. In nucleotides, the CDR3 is TGTGCCAGCAGCAAATGGGTGGCAGTCTCTGGCTACACCTTC. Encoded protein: CASSKWVAVSGYTF.